These T cell receptor beta chains were read from a single sample in a study of PD-1 blockade in classical Hodgkin lymphoma. Using immunoSEQ multiplex PCR, the repertoire was profiled, and TCRdb retains in-frame clones only, with some absent. The table includes tens of thousands of clones, approximately 83% detected once. The sequences come from CD4+ T cells from blood, collected at baseline. These receptors came from a human donor with classical Hodgkin lymphoma. Each CDR3 is given with its conserved first and last residue. D genes are given only for firm matches. Clone size appears in some rows only: once, few, many, or a class for an expanded clone.

clone_size	v_call	j_call	d_call	cdr3_aa	cdr3_nt
-	TRBV27	TRBJ2-7	TRBD1	CASSFFQDRVYEQYF	TGTGCCAGCAGTTTCTTTCAGGACAGGGTCTACGAGCAGTACTTC
-	TRBV30	TRBJ1-1	-	CAWSKLNTEAFF	TGTGCCTGGAGTAAACTGAACACTGAAGCTTTCTTT
-	TRBV9	TRBJ2-2	TRBD2	CASSVEASGRSTGELFF	TGTGCCAGCAGCGTAGAGGCGAGCGGGAGGAGTACCGGGGAGCTGTTTTTT
-	TRBV28	TRBJ2-1	-	CASSPPTAYNEQFF	TGTGCCAGCAGTCCCCCGACAGCCTACAATGAGCAGTTCTTC
-	TRBV19	TRBJ2-3	-	CASSYMGDTQYF	TGTGCCAGTAGTTATATGGGAGATACGCAGTATTTT
once	TRBV15	TRBJ1-2	-	CATSRDHGQYPTF	TGTGCCACCAGCAGAGATCATGGCCAGTACCCCACCTTC
-	TRBV28	TRBJ1-5	TRBD1	CASSPGGKYQPQHF	TGTGCCAGCAGCCCAGGGGGGAAATATCAGCCCCAGCATTTT
-	TRBV6-5	TRBJ1-3	-	CASSRGGRAGNTIYF	TGTGCCAGCAGTCGGGGAGGCCGAGCTGGAAACACCATATATTTT
-	TRBV7-8	TRBJ2-1	-	CASSLTVLSDEQFF	TGTGCCAGCAGCTTAACTGTCTTGTCTGATGAGCAGTTCTTC
-	TRBV19	TRBJ1-5	TRBD1	CASSTYSTGGDNQPQHF	TGTGCCAGTAGTACCTACTCGACAGGGGGAGACAATCAGCCCCAGCATTTT
few	TRBV2	TRBJ1-2	-	CASSEEQGANYGYTF	TGTGCCAGCAGTGAAGAACAGGGCGCTAACTATGGCTACACCTTC
-	TRBV6-1	TRBJ2-1	TRBD2	CASSEALAGYSNEQFF	TGTGCCAGCAGTGAAGCACTAGCGGGATATAGCAATGAGCAGTTCTTC
-	TRBV4-2	TRBJ2-3	TRBD1	CASSHKPGTDYRAVGKTDTQYF	TGTGCCAGCAGCCACAAACCGGGGACAGATTACCGAGCGGTAGGAAAGACAGATACGCAGTATTTT
-	TRBV7-2	TRBJ2-1	TRBD1	CASRKDRGAYNEQFF	TGTGCCAGCAGGAAGGACAGGGGGGCCTACAATGAGCAGTTCTTC
-	TRBV9	TRBJ2-3	TRBD2	CASSGTSGSSDTQYF	TGTGCCAGCAGCGGGACTAGCGGGAGCTCAGATACGCAGTATTTT
-	TRBV6-1	TRBJ2-5	-	CASSEGETQYF	TGTGCCAGCAGCGAAGGGGAGACCCAGTACTTC
-	TRBV19	TRBJ1-5	-	CASRQDAYSNQPQHF	TGTGCCAGTAGGCAGGATGCTTATAGCAATCAGCCCCAGCATTTT